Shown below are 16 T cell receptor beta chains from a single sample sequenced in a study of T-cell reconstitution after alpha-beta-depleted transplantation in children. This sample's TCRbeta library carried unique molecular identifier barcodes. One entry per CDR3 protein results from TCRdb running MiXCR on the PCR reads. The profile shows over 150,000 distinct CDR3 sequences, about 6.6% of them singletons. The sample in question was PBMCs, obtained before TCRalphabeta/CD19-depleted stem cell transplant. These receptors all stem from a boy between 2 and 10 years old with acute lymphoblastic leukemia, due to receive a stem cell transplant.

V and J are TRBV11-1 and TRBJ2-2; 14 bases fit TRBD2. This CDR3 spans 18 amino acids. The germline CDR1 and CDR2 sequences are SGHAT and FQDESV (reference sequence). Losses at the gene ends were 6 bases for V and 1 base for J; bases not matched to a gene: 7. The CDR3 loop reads CASSLKGTSGRNTGELFF. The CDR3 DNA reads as TGTGCCAGCAGTCTTAAGGGGACTAGCGGGAGGAACACCGGGGAGCTGTTTTTT.

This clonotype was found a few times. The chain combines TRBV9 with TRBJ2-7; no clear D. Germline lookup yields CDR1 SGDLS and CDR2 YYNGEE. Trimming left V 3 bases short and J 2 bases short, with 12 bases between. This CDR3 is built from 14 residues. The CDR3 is CASSAYGSTYEQYF. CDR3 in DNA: TGTGCCAGCAGCGCCTACGGGTCCACCTACGAGCAGTACTTC.

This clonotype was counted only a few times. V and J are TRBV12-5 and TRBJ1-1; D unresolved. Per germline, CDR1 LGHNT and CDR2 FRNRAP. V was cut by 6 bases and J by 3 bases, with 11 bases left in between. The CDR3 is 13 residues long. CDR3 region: CASGSGGYTEAFF. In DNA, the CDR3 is TGTGCTAGTGGGTCCGGCGGGTACACTGAAGCTTTCTTT.

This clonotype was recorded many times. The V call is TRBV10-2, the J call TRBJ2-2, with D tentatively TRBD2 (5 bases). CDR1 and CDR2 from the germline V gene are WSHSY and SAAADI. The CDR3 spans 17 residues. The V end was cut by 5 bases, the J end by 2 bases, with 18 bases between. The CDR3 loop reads CASSSDWPPLNTGELFF. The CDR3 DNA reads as TGCGCCAGCAGTTCGGACTGGCCCCCTCTCAACACCGGGGAGCTGTTTTTT.

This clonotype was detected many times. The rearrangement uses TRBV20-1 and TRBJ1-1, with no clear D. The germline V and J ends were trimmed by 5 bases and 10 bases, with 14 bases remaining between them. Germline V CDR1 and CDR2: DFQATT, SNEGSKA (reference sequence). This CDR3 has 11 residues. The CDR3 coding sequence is TGCAGTGCTGACGACACTTACGGAGCTTTCTTT. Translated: CSADDTYGAFF.

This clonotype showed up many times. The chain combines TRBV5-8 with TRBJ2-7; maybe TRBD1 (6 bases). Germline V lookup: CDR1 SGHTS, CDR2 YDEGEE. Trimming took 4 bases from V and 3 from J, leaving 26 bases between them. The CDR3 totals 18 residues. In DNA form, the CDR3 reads TGTGCCAGCAGCGGAACTTCGACAGGCGTAAAGGTTTTCTACGAGCAGTACTTC. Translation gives CASSGTSTGVKVFYEQYF.

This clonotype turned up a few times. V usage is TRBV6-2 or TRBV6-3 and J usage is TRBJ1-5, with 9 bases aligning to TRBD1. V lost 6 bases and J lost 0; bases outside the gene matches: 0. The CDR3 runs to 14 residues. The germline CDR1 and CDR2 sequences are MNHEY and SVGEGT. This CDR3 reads CASRTGGSNQPQHF. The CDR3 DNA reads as TGTGCCAGCAGGACAGGGGGTAGCAATCAGCCCCAGCATTTT.

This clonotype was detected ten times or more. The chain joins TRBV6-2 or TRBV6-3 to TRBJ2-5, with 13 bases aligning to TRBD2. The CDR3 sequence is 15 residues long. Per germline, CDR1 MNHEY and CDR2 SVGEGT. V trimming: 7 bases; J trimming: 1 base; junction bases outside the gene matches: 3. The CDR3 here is CASIGLAGVQETQYF. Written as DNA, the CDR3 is TGTGCCAGCATTGGACTAGCGGGAGTCCAAGAGACCCAGTACTTC.

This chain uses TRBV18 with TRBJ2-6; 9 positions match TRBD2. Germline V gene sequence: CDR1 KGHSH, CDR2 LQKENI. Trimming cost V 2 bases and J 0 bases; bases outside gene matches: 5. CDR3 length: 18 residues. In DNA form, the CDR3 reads TGTGCCAGCTCACCATTAGCGGGGGAGTTCTCTGGGGCCAACGTCCTGACTTTC. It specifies CASSPLAGEFSGANVLTF.

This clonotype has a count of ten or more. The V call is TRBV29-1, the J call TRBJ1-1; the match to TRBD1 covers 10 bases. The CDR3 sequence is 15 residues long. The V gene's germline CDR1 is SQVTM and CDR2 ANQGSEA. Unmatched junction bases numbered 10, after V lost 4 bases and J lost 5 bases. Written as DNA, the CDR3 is TGCAGCGTTGTGCTCGGTGGACAGGGGGTGACTGAAGCTTTCTTT. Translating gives CSVVLGGQGVTEAFF.

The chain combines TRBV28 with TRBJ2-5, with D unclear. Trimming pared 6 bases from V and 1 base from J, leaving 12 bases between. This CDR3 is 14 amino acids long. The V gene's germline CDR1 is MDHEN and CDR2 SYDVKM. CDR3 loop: CASRLHDTQETQYF. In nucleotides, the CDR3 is TGTGCCAGCAGACTCCACGACACCCAAGAGACCCAGTACTTC.

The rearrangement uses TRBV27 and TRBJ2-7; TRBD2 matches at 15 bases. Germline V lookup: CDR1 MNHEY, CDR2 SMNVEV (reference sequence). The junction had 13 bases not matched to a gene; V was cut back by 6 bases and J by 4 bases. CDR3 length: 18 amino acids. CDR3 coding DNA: TGTGCCAGCAGACCAATTCCGGGACTAGCGGGAGGTTTGTACGAGCAGTACTTC. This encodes CASRPIPGLAGGLYEQYF.

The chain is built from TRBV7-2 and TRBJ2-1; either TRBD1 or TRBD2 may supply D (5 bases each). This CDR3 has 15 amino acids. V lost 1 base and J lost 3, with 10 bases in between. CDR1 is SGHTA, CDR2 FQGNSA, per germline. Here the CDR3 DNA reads TGTGCCAGCAGCTTAGTAGAGGGGTTCTACAATGAGCAGTTCTTC. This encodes CASSLVEGFYNEQFF.

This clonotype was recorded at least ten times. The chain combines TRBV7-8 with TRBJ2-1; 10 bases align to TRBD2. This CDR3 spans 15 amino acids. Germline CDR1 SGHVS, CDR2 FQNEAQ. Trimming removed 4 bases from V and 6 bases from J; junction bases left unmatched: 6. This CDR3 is CASSSPGLASNEQFF. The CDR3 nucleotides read TGTGCCAGCAGCTCTCCGGGACTAGCGAGCAATGAGCAGTTCTTC.

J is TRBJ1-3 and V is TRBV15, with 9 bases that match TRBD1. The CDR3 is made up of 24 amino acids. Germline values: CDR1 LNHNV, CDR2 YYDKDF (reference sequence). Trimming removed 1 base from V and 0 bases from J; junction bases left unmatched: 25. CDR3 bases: TGTGCCACCAGCAGAGGTTTCTCCGGGACAGGGTATTGGGTCCCGCGGAGCTCTGGAAACACCATATATTTT. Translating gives CATSRGFSGTGYWVPRSSGNTIYF.

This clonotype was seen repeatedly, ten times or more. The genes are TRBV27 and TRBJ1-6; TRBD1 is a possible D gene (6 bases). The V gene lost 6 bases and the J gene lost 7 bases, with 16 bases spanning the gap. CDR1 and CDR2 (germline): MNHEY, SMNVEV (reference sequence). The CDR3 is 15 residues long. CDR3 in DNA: TGTGCCAGCAGAACAGGGTTGAGGTTGAATTCACCCCTCCACTTT. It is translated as CASRTGLRLNSPLHF.